This T cell receptor beta chain was captured by sequencing in a study of metastatic and nonmetastatic thyroid tumors. As for the study in general: Where malignant and benign thyroid patients were concerned, repertoires were compared across blood and tumor or nodule tissue. Study outcomes and limitations: TCR beta diversity was reportedly significantly higher in malignant thyroid tumors than benign nodules, in blood and tumor.

CDR1 is GTSNPN, CDR2 SVGIG, per germline (reference sequence). The CDR3 is 15 amino acids. The junction had 8 bases not matched to a gene; V was cut back by 1 base and J by 5 bases. Until they underwent thyroid surgery, no patient had received any treatment. Authors' processing steps: The authors used CDR3 differences across clinicopathological groups to build a distant-metastasis classifier for papillary thyroid cancer. TCRdb redid the clone calls on the PCR reads using MiXCR. What appears here as the V and J calls and clone size reflects TCRdb's work, not the paper's. Of around 36,000 clones in the sample, approximately 30% were seen once. This clone was detected many times. Its specificity is not known.

The source material was blood. V gene TRBV30 combines with J gene TRBJ2-3; 8 positions match TRBD2. The clonotype originates from a female donor with papillary thyroid cancer or a benign thyroid nodule (not recorded which). Some clones in this sample may be carry-over from other donors' samples. The CDR3 nucleotides read TGTGCCTGGAGTGCCGACGGGGGGGCCAAAGATACGCAGTATTTT. The encoded protein is CAWSADGGAKDTQYF.